This TCR beta chain was retrieved from a study of early T cells in non-severe SARS-CoV-2 infection. A few counts support this clonotype. One entry per CDR3 protein results from TCRdb running MiXCR on the 5' RACE reads. Here the sample spans 25,000 to 35,000 distinct CDR3 sequences, 4.5% to 7% being singletons. Between the trimmed V and J ends, which lost 0 bases and 8 bases, there was a span of 13 bases. This CDR3 spans 14 amino acids. Per germline, CDR1 SGHVS and CDR2 FQNEAQ. This chain uses TRBV7-8 with TRBJ1-2; D not certain. The sequence was collected from an adult who was a healthcare worker with PCR-confirmed SARS-CoV-2 infection or an uninfected control (not recorded which). Input material: whole blood. CDR3 nucleotides: TGTGCCAGCAGCTTAGCTACCTCCCGCGGGGGCTACACCTTC. Its protein is CASSLATSRGGYTF.